Below, 30 T cell receptor beta chains from the same sample are listed, as sequenced in a study of fetal regulatory T cell absence and autoimmunity. The assay was immunoSEQ multiplex PCR, and TCRdb's table has in-frame clones only and misses some. The sample includes about 46,000 clones, around 83% of them seen just once. The sequenced material came from cord blood. Receptor source: a newborn boy with IPEX syndrome.

V is TRBV19 and J is TRBJ2-5; 10 positions agree with TRBD2. The germline gives CDR1 LNHDA, CDR2 SQIVND (reference sequence). The CDR3 is 13 residues long. V shed 6 bases and J 7 bases; nucleotides not matched to a gene: 5. The DNA for the CDR3 is TGTGCCAGTAGGCGGACTAGCGGTGGGACCCAGTACTTC. This codes for CASRRTSGGTQYF.

The chain is built from TRBV4-3 and TRBJ2-7; no definite D call. The ends were cut back, 4 bases at V and 0 bases at J, with 13 bases in the middle. This CDR3 is 15 amino acids long. Germline CDR1 and CDR2: LGHNA and YSLEER. Here the CDR3 reads CASSRSQVSSYEQYF. Here the CDR3 DNA reads TGCGCCAGCAGCCGATCACAAGTAAGCTCCTACGAGCAGTACTTC.

The chain uses TRBV9 and TRBJ2-3; tentative D call: TRBD2 (6 bases). The CDR3 extends over 16 amino acids. V was pared by 5 bases and J by 3 bases, with 19 bases between. Germline V gene sequence: CDR1 SGDLS, CDR2 YYNGEE. The CDR3 nucleotides are TGTGCCAGCAGACCTGGGACTCTAGGCCGTACAGATACGCAGTATTTT. Residues: CASRPGTLGRTDTQYF. Full variable domain (rest looked up from reference TRBV9 and TRBJ2-3): DSGVTQTPKHLITATGQRVTLRCSPRSGDLSVYWYQQSLDQGLQFLIQYYNGEERAKGNILERFSAQQFPDLHSELNLSSLELGDSALYFCASRPGTLGRTDTQYFGPGTRLTVL.

The chain carries TRBV5-1 and TRBJ1-1; D is perhaps TRBD1 (6 bases). Trimming took 4 bases from V and 0 from J, leaving 13 bases between them. Germline V CDR1 and CDR2: SGHRS, YFSETQ. The CDR3 spans 15 residues. In DNA form, the CDR3 reads TGCGCCAGCAGCCCCTGGACAGAAATGAACACTGAAGCTTTCTTT. This gives the protein CASSPWTEMNTEAFF.

The chain links TRBV18 to TRBJ1-1; maybe TRBD1 (6 bases). The germline CDR1 and CDR2 sequences are KGHSH and LQKENI. V shed 5 bases and J shed 1 base, with 11 bases lying between them. CDR3 length equals 14 residues. Written as DNA, the CDR3 is TGTGCCAGCTCATTAGGACAGTCGAACACTGAAGCTTTCTTT. Encoded protein: CASSLGQSNTEAFF.

V gene TRBV18 combines with J gene TRBJ1-1; no definite D call. In germline, CDR1 is KGHSH, CDR2 LQKENI. CDR3 length equals 14 residues. Trimming took 3 bases from V and 1 from J, leaving 9 bases between them. For the CDR3, the DNA is TGTGCCAGCTCACCCGGGCGGAAGAACACTGAAGCTTTCTTT. Its protein product is CASSPGRKNTEAFF. Full variable domain (outside the CDR3, taken from reference TRBV18 and TRBJ1-1): NAGVMQNPRHLVRRRGQEARLRCSPMKGHSHVYWYRQLPEEGLKFMVYLQKENIIDESGMPKERFSAEFPKEGPSILRIQQVVRGDSAAYFCASSPGRKNTEAFFGQGTRLTVV.

This sequence joins TRBV9 and TRBJ2-2, with 10 positions matching TRBD2. There are 20 residues in the CDR3. Germline CDR1 is SGDLS and CDR2 is YYNGEE. The ends lost 3 bases at V and 1 base at J; junction bases unmatched: 15. As DNA, the CDR3 is TGTGCCAGCAGCGCCTTACCAGCGGCTAGCGGGGGTGAGAACACCGGGGAGCTGTTTTTT. It codes for CASSALPAASGGENTGELFF. Filled out from reference TRBV9 and TRBJ2-2, the complete variable domain reads DSGVTQTPKHLITATGQRVTLRCSPRSGDLSVYWYQQSLDQGLQFLIQYYNGEERAKGNILERFSAQQFPDLHSELNLSSLELGDSALYFCASSALPAASGGENTGELFFGEGSRLTVL.

CDR3 loop: CATSRAGTRGDEQFF. CDR3 DNA sequence: TGTGCCACCAGCAGAGCAGGGACCCGGGGTGATGAGCAGTTCTTC. The rearrangement links TRBV15 to TRBJ2-1; D assignment may be TRBD1 or TRBD2 (5 bases each). The CDR3 is made up of 15 amino acids. Per the germline V gene, CDR1 is LNHNV and CDR2 is YYDKDF (reference sequence). V gave up 1 base and J gave up 8 bases, with 15 bases separating them.

The chain is built from TRBV6-5 and TRBJ2-3; D remains ambiguous. Per the germline V gene, CDR1 is MNHEY and CDR2 is SVGAGI. The CDR3 has 12 amino acids. The V gene lost 6 bases and the J gene lost 0 bases, with 4 bases spanning the gap. The CDR3 region is CASRTSTDTQYF. The CDR3 nucleotides are TGTGCCAGCAGGACTAGCACAGATACGCAGTATTTT.

Only a few counts were recorded for this clone. The chain carries TRBV6-7 and TRBJ2-7, with 12 bases that match TRBD2. TRBV6-7 falls under the ORF class, with uncertain function. CDR3 length equals 19 residues. Germline trimming cut 0 bases from V and 6 bases from J; bases unmatched to any gene: 15. The CDR3: CASSYSKSASGRAFREQYF. The CDR3 nucleotides read TGTGCCAGCAGTTACTCGAAGTCGGCTAGCGGGAGGGCTTTCCGCGAGCAGTACTTC.

The CDR3 DNA is TGCGCCAGCAGCTTGGGTCAGGGGGGTACCTATGGCTACACCTTC. It is translated as CASSLGQGGTYGYTF. This sequence joins TRBV5-1 and TRBJ1-2; the match to TRBD1 covers 7 bases. This CDR3 spans 15 amino acids. Germline lookup yields CDR1 SGHRS and CDR2 YFSETQ. With V trimmed by 0 bases and J by 4 bases, 6 bases remained unmatched.

The chain has TRBV19 and TRBJ2-3; possible D gene TRBD2, 6 bases. The CDR3 is 12 residues long. The V gene's germline CDR1 is LNHDA and CDR2 SQIVND (reference sequence). V was cut by 4 bases and J by 4 bases, with 6 bases left in between. The CDR3 bases are TGTGCCAGTAGTAGCGGGGCAGATACGCAGTATTTT. Protein: CASSSGADTQYF. The complete variable domain, with remaining parts taken from reference TRBV19 and TRBJ2-3, reads DGGITQSPKYLFRKEGQNVTLSCEQNLNHDAMYWYRQDPGQGLRLIYYSQIVNDFQKGDIAEGYSVSREKKESFPLTVTSAQKNPTAFYLCASSSGADTQYFGPGTRLTVL.

This clone was seen only a few times. The chain joins TRBV18 to TRBJ1-5; unclear D gene. Germline V gives CDR1 KGHSH, CDR2 LQKENI. The V gene lost 2 bases and the J gene lost 4 bases, with 6 bases spanning the gap. The CDR3 has 13 residues. The CDR3 loop is CASSPGENQPQHF. DNA of the CDR3: TGTGCCAGCTCACCAGGGGAGAATCAGCCCCAGCATTTT. Full variable domain (outside the CDR3, taken from reference TRBV18 and TRBJ1-5): NAGVMQNPRHLVRRRGQEARLRCSPMKGHSHVYWYRQLPEEGLKFMVYLQKENIIDESGMPKERFSAEFPKEGPSILRIQQVVRGDSAAYFCASSPGENQPQHFGDGTRLSIL.

This clone appeared once. The chain combines TRBV4-1 with TRBJ1-1; possible D gene TRBD1, 5 bases. The CDR3 has 15 residues. The germline V gene encodes CDR1 MGHRA and CDR2 YSYEKL. V shed 4 bases and J shed 1 base, with 13 bases lying between them. The CDR3 loop is CASSPYRTANTEAFF. CDR3 DNA sequence: TGCGCCAGCAGCCCCTACAGGACGGCGAACACTGAAGCTTTCTTT.

This rearrangement joins TRBV6-1 to TRBJ2-2, with D maybe TRBD1 (5 bases). Trimming shortened V by 2 bases and J by 4 bases, and 14 bases separated the two germline ends. The CDR3 is made up of 16 amino acids. Germline CDR1 is MNHNS and CDR2 is SASEGT. CDR3 sequence: CASSETQGMGTGELFF. The CDR3 DNA reads as TGTGCCAGCAGTGAAACGCAGGGTATGGGCACCGGGGAGCTGTTTTTT.

This chain connects TRBV7-9 to TRBJ2-7; D ambiguous. Trimming pared 4 bases from V and 2 bases from J, leaving 9 bases between. Germline loops: CDR1 SEHNR, CDR2 FQNEAQ (reference sequence). The CDR3 consists of 13 residues. CDR3 DNA sequence: TGTGCCAGCAGCTCCGGGCTACCCTACGAGCAGTACTTC. Its translation: CASSSGLPYEQYF. The whole variable domain, remainder taken from reference TRBV7-9 and TRBJ2-7, is DTGVSQNPRHKITKRGQNVTFRCDPISEHNRLYWYRQTLGQGPEFLTYFQNEAQLEKSRLLSDRFSAERPKGSFSTLEIQRTEQGDSAMYLCASSSGLPYEQYFGPGTRLTVT.

The J gene is TRBJ2-5, the V gene TRBV2; 9 bases are shared with TRBD1. V shed 7 bases, J shed 2 bases, and the junction held 5 bases outside the gene matches. Looked up from germline, CDR1 is SNHLY and CDR2 is FYNNEI. The CDR3 contains 14 residues. This chain's CDR3 is CASILDRGQETQYF. DNA of the CDR3: TGTGCCAGCATTCTCGACAGGGGGCAAGAGACCCAGTACTTC. The full variable domain, completed using reference TRBV2 and TRBJ2-5, is EPEVTQTPSHQVTQMGQEVILRCVPISNHLYFYWYRQILGQKVEFLVSFYNNEISEKSEIFDDQFSVERPDGSNFTLKIRSTKLEDSAMYFCASILDRGQETQYFGPGTRLLVL.

CDR3 coding DNA: TGTGCCAGCAGCCCTACAGGGAAAACAAACACCATATATTTT. As protein: CASSPTGKTNTIYF. J is TRBJ1-3 and V is TRBV13; a possible D gene is TRBD1 (6 bases). V was pared by 5 bases and J by 6 bases, with 14 bases between. Germline V CDR1 and CDR2: PRHDT, FYEKMQ (reference sequence). This CDR3 has 14 residues.

The J gene is TRBJ2-1, the V gene TRBV2; D may match TRBD1 or TRBD2 (5 bases each). CDR1 is SNHLY, CDR2 FYNNEI, per germline. The length of the CDR3 is 15 residues. V lost 6 bases to trimming and J lost 5 bases, with 17 bases between them. The DNA for the CDR3 is TGTGCCAGCAGCCACCCACGGGACGCGCACAATGAGCAGTTCTTC. Its protein is CASSHPRDAHNEQFF.

The V gene is TRBV27, the J gene TRBJ2-7; perhaps TRBD2 as D (7 bases). The CDR3 is 14 residues long. The ends were cut back, 2 bases at V and 2 bases at J, with 10 bases in the middle. The V gene's germline CDR1 is MNHEY and CDR2 SMNVEV (reference sequence). CDR3: CASSLGGGTYEQYF. The CDR3 bases are TGTGCCAGCAGTTTAGGCGGGGGCACCTACGAGCAGTACTTC.

In its sample, this clone was seen a few times. V gene TRBV27 combines with J gene TRBJ2-7, with 8 bases fitting TRBD1. The germline CDR1 and CDR2 sequences are MNHEY and SMNVEV (reference sequence). The CDR3 is 13 amino acids. After removal of 6 bases from V and 5 bases from J, the junction contained 6 bases not matched to a gene. The chain's CDR3 is CASSRTGIHEQYF. The CDR3, as DNA: TGTGCCAGCAGCCGGACAGGGATACACGAGCAGTACTTC.

The chain has TRBV5-1 and TRBJ1-5; D may be TRBD1 (5 bases). CDR3 length: 14 residues. Trimming stripped 4 bases from V and 0 bases from J, with 8 bases between. Germline V gene sequence: CDR1 SGHRS, CDR2 YFSETQ. In DNA form, the CDR3 reads TGCGCCAGCAGCCCAGGGTATAGCAATCAGCCCCAGCATTTT. Its translation: CASSPGYSNQPQHF.

This chain joins TRBV10-3 and TRBJ1-6; no definite D call. Trimming left V 2 bases short and J 4 bases short, with 12 bases between. CDR3 size: 16 residues. In germline, CDR1 is ENHRY, CDR2 SYGVKD. The CDR3 sequence: CAISERRGRYNSPLHF. For the CDR3, the DNA is TGTGCCATCAGTGAGCGTAGAGGCCGTTATAATTCACCCCTCCACTTT.

CDR3 sequence: CASRPGTVSREKLFF. In DNA form, the CDR3 reads TGTGCCAGCAGACCTGGGACAGTGAGTAGGGAAAAACTGTTTTTT. The chain has TRBV27 and TRBJ1-4, with TRBD1 identical over 7 bases. The length of the CDR3 is 15 residues. Germline V gene data show CDR1 as MNHEY and CDR2 as SMNVEV (reference sequence). Trimming at V came to 6 bases and at J to 8 bases, leaving 12 bases not matched to a gene.

The chain employs TRBV5-5 and TRBJ2-7; 8 bases fit TRBD1. V lost 1 base, J lost 2 bases, and 8 bases stayed unmatched. Per the germline V gene, CDR1 is SGHKS and CDR2 is YYEKEE (reference sequence). CDR3 length equals 16 residues. The CDR3 nucleotides are TGTGCCAGCAGCTTGAGGGGGACAGGACTCCCCTACGAGCAGTACTTC. This encodes CASSLRGTGLPYEQYF.

V gene TRBV10-3 combines with J gene TRBJ1-5, with D possibly TRBD1 on 6 matching bases. The V gene's germline CDR1 is ENHRY and CDR2 SYGVKD. Trimming took off 4 bases at V and 2 bases at J, with 6 bases between the two ends. This CDR3 spans 13 amino acids. This chain's CDR3 is CAISGQGNQPQHF. The CDR3, as DNA: TGTGCCATCAGTGGACAGGGCAATCAGCCCCAGCATTTT.

V is TRBV7-9 and J is TRBJ1-1; no clear D gene. V shed 3 bases and J shed 11 bases, with 16 bases lying between them. The CDR3 length is 13 residues. In germline, CDR1 is SEHNR, CDR2 FQNEAQ (reference sequence). The CDR3 sequence: CASSLRERDGAFF. The DNA of the CDR3 is TGTGCCAGCAGCTTGAGGGAACGTGATGGGGCTTTCTTT.

This clone was detected only once. The rearrangement uses TRBV7-8 and TRBJ2-1; 8 nucleotides agree with TRBD2. With V trimmed by 3 bases and J by 7 bases, 5 bases remained unmatched. Germline CDR1 reads SGHVS; CDR2 reads FQNEAQ. This CDR3 is 14 amino acids long. CDR3 in amino acids: CASSFSQRENEQFF. The CDR3 region has the DNA TGTGCCAGCAGCTTTTCCCAGCGGGAGAATGAGCAGTTCTTC.

The chain carries TRBV5-1 and TRBJ2-3; D is perhaps TRBD2 (6 bases). CDR3 length: 14 residues. The ends were cut back, 4 bases at V and 3 bases at J, with 12 bases in the middle. Germline V gene data show CDR1 as SGHRS and CDR2 as YFSETQ. DNA for the CDR3: TGCGCCAGCAGCGACGGGACTTCGACAGATACGCAGTATTTT. Amino acids: CASSDGTSTDTQYF.

V usage is TRBV6-1 and J usage is TRBJ1-3; D possibly corresponds to TRBD1 (5 bases). V was shortened by 4 bases and J by 1 base, with 8 bases between the two germline ends. The length of the CDR3 is 14 residues. Germline CDR1 and CDR2: MNHNS and SASEGT. The CDR3 nucleotides read TGTGCCAGCAGTGGGGGGAGGTCTGGAAACACCATATATTTT. This encodes CASSGGRSGNTIYF.